The 28 T cell receptor beta chains in this list originate from one sample, sequenced in a study of T cell responses to AZD1222 COVID-19 vaccine. The assay was immunoSEQ multiplex PCR, and TCRdb's table has in-frame clones only and misses some. The repertoire holds more than 75,000 clones, 85% to 95% seen once, with around 8% in the top ten. Sequencing was performed on peripheral blood, taken 28 days after the second AZD1222 dose. These receptors all come from an adult who received the AZD1222 COVID-19 vaccine.

The J gene is TRBJ1-5, the V gene TRBV28; 7 nucleotides line up with TRBD1. The CDR3 is 13 residues long. The trim removed 7 bases at V and 5 bases at J, leaving 5 bases unmatched. Germline V gene data show CDR1 as MDHEN and CDR2 as SYDVKM. DNA of the CDR3: TGTGCCAGCAACAGGGGTCAATATCAGCCCCAGCATTTT. This sequence encodes CASNRGQYQPQHF.

The chain employs TRBV28 and TRBJ1-5; D remains unclear. Per germline, CDR1 MDHEN and CDR2 SYDVKM. Trimming pared 3 bases from V and 0 bases from J, leaving 9 bases between. This CDR3 spans 15 amino acids. The CDR3 coding sequence is TGTGCCAGCAGTTTCGGATCGGCTAGCAATCAGCCCCAGCATTTT. Translating it yields CASSFGSASNQPQHF.

V and J are TRBV7-6 and TRBJ2-3; 10 positions agree with TRBD2. This CDR3 spans 17 amino acids. Germline assignment: CDR1 SGHVS and CDR2 FNYEAQ. Trimming cost V 5 bases and J 5 bases; bases outside gene matches: 13. CDR3: CASSKRGLAEMGDTQYF. DNA of the CDR3: TGTGCCAGCAGCAAACGTGGACTAGCGGAGATGGGAGATACGCAGTATTTT.

The chain couples TRBV5-1 to TRBJ1-6; unclear D gene. This CDR3 spans 15 amino acids. Trimming shortened V by 1 base and J by 5 bases, and 10 bases separated the two germline ends. Per the germline V gene, CDR1 is SGHRS and CDR2 is YFSETQ. CDR3 in DNA: TGCGCCAGCAGCTTGACAGAGGGTAATAATTCACCCCTCCACTTT. It yields the protein CASSLTEGNNSPLHF. Supplemented by reference TRBV5-1 and TRBJ1-6, the full variable domain reads KAGVTQTPRYLIKTRGQQVTLSCSPISGHRSVSWYQQTPGQGLQFLFEYFSETQRNKGNFPGRFSGRQFSNSRSEMNVSTLELGDSALYLCASSLTEGNNSPLHFGNGTRLTVT.

To note about this clone: Other DNA sequences of this sample code for an identical CDR3. The chain combines TRBV28 with TRBJ2-2; D may be TRBD1 (6 bases). Trimming cost V 1 base and J 3 bases, with 6 bases left between them. This CDR3 has 14 residues. The germline gives CDR1 MDHEN, CDR2 SYDVKM. CDR3 bases: TGTGCCAGCAGTTTATACAGGGACACCGGGGAGCTGTTTTTT. Its translation: CASSLYRDTGELFF. Full variable domain (remainder filled in from reference TRBV28 and TRBJ2-2): DVKVTQSSRYLVKRTGEKVFLECVQDMDHENMFWYRQDPGLGLRLIYFSYDVKMKEKGDIPEGYSVSREKKERFSLILESASTNQTSMYLCASSLYRDTGELFFGEGSRLTVL.

This sequence joins TRBV5-1 and TRBJ2-7; TRBD1 might be the D (6 bases). Germline lookup yields CDR1 SGHRS and CDR2 YFSETQ. The CDR3 sequence is 17 residues long. The ends were cut back, 0 bases at V and 5 bases at J, with 21 bases in the middle. This CDR3 is CASSLEPRDTIFHEQYF. The CDR3 DNA follows: TGCGCCAGCAGCTTGGAACCCCGGGACACCATATTCCACGAGCAGTACTTC.

This sequence joins TRBV7-2 and TRBJ1-1; TRBD1 agrees at 7 bases. CDR3 length: 14 residues. Germline-derived CDR1 and CDR2 are SGHTA and FQGNSA. V trimming: 5 bases; J trimming: 8 bases; junction bases outside the gene matches: 11. CDR3 nucleotides: TGTGCCAGCAGCCAACAGGGGTCCCTTTCGGAAGCTTTCTTT. Encoded protein: CASSQQGSLSEAFF.

The V gene is TRBV15, the J gene TRBJ2-1; 7 nucleotides match TRBD2. The CDR3 totals 16 residues. From germline, CDR1 is LNHNV and CDR2 YYDKDF (reference sequence). V trimming: 1 base; J trimming: 0 bases; junction bases outside the gene matches: 3. CDR3 coding DNA: TGTGCCACCAGCAGAGGTTGGGAGGGCTCCTACAATGAGCAGTTCTTC. Translating gives CATSRGWEGSYNEQFF.

The rearrangement joins TRBV5-1 to TRBJ2-7; tentatively, D is TRBD1 or TRBD2 (6 bases each). In germline, CDR1 is SGHRS, CDR2 YFSETQ. V was clipped by 4 bases and J by 0 bases, with 11 bases between them. The CDR3 covers 14 residues. The CDR3 reads CASSNRGLSYEQYF. The CDR3 bases are TGCGCCAGCAGCAACCGGGGGCTCTCCTACGAGCAGTACTTC.

The V and J genes are TRBV19 and TRBJ2-2; 7 bases align to TRBD1. Germline assignment: CDR1 LNHDA and CDR2 SQIVND (reference sequence). The CDR3 loop spans 14 amino acids. After removal of 5 bases from V and 8 bases from J, the junction contained 8 bases not matched to a gene. CDR3 sequence: CASSADRARGELFF. CDR3 nucleotides: TGTGCCAGTAGTGCCGACAGGGCGAGAGGGGAGCTGTTTTTT.

The chain is built from TRBV18 and TRBJ2-7; D is uncertain. V was trimmed by 3 bases and J by 4 bases, leaving 13 bases between them. This CDR3 is built from 14 residues. Per the germline V gene, CDR1 is KGHSH and CDR2 is LQKENI. The CDR3 nucleotides are TGTGCCAGCTCACCTGACCCGGGTGGATACGAGCAGTACTTC. Translating gives CASSPDPGGYEQYF.

The chain carries TRBV25-1 and TRBJ2-1, with 7 bases lining up with TRBD2. The junction had 3 bases not matched to a gene; V was cut back by 3 bases and J by 1 base. This CDR3 has 15 amino acids. Germline CDR1 and CDR2: MGHDK and SYGVNS. This CDR3 is CASSDSSGSYNEQFF. The CDR3 nucleotides read TGTGCCAGCAGTGATTCTAGCGGATCCTACAATGAGCAGTTCTTC.

In its sample, this clone was seen a few times. The chain employs TRBV6-5 and TRBJ1-1; D gene ambiguous. This CDR3 contains 14 residues. Germline CDR1 is MNHEY and CDR2 is SVGAGI. Trimming shortened V by 0 bases and J by 1 base, and 6 bases separated the two germline ends. DNA of the CDR3: TGTGCCAGCAGTTACTCAGGGTCGAACACTGAAGCTTTCTTT. Translated: CASSYSGSNTEAFF.

This chain uses TRBV30 with TRBJ2-7, with 8 bases matching TRBD2. The junction had 5 bases not matched to a gene; V was cut back by 3 bases and J by 7 bases. Looked up from germline, CDR1 is GTSNPN and CDR2 is SVGIG (reference sequence). The CDR3 totals 12 residues. The CDR3 DNA sequence: TGTGCCTGGAGGGAGAGCGGGAGTGAGCAGTACTTC. Its translation: CAWRESGSEQYF.

The chain combines TRBV30 with TRBJ2-3, with TRBD2 as a possible D gene (6 bases). CDR3 length equals 13 residues. V lost 1 base to trimming and J lost 4 bases, with 9 bases between them. Per the germline V gene, CDR1 is GTSNPN and CDR2 is SVGIG (reference sequence). The CDR3 loop reads CAWSAGTPDTQYF. CDR3 coding DNA: TGTGCCTGGAGTGCCGGGACTCCAGATACGCAGTATTTT.

This clone was counted only a few times. For the CDR3, the DNA is TGTGCCAGCAGCCTAGCCTGGGAGACCCAGTACTTC. It is translated as CASSLAWETQYF. V and J are TRBV12-3 or TRBV12-4 and TRBJ2-5, with D possibly matching TRBD2 (5 bases). The CDR3 sequence is 12 residues long. The ends were cut back, 6 bases at V and 5 bases at J, with 10 bases in the middle.

The chain combines TRBV23-1 with TRBJ2-3; D remains ambiguous. TRBV23-1 carries the ORF label, with uncertain function. The CDR3 runs to 14 residues. V dropped 5 bases and J dropped 8 bases, with 17 bases sitting between them. In DNA form, the CDR3 reads TGCGCCAGCAGTGCAACAGCAACTCAAGGTACGCAGTATTTT. This codes for CASSATATQGTQYF.

V usage is TRBV28 and J usage is TRBJ2-7; maybe TRBD1 (5 bases). With 1 base removed from V and 2 bases from J, the gap between germline ends came to 12 bases. Germline V lookup: CDR1 MDHEN, CDR2 SYDVKM. CDR3 length: 15 amino acids. Here the CDR3 reads CASSLSGSHAYEQYF. The CDR3 coding sequence is TGTGCCAGCAGTTTATCAGGGTCCCATGCCTACGAGCAGTACTTC.

The V and J genes are TRBV6-5 and TRBJ2-7; 7 nucleotides match TRBD1. V lost 0 bases and J lost 0; bases outside the gene matches: 2. Germline V CDR1 and CDR2: MNHEY, SVGAGI. The CDR3 has 15 amino acids. In nucleotides, the CDR3 is TGTGCCAGCAGTTACTCGGGACAGCACTCCTACGAGCAGTACTTC. Amino acid sequence: CASSYSGQHSYEQYF.

The V call is TRBV5-1, the J call TRBJ1-2; perhaps TRBD1 as D (5 bases). The V end lost 4 bases, the J end lost 5 bases, and 15 bases lay between the germline ends. Looked up from germline, CDR1 is SGHRS and CDR2 is YFSETQ. This CDR3 region has 14 residues. The CDR3: CASSPGTAAYGYTF. The CDR3, as DNA: TGCGCCAGCAGCCCCGGGACGGCTGCTTATGGCTACACCTTC.

This clone occurred once. V is TRBV15 and J is TRBJ2-7; the match to TRBD2 covers 10 bases. The CDR3 runs to 16 residues. Germline V gives CDR1 LNHNV, CDR2 YYDKDF (reference sequence). Trimming removed 3 bases from V and 7 bases from J; junction bases left unmatched: 12. CDR3 in DNA: TGTGCCACCAGCAGCCACTCCGGACTAGCGGCCTCGGAGCAGTACTTC. Residues: CATSSHSGLAASEQYF.

This rearrangement joins TRBV6-5 to TRBJ2-3, with TRBD2 matching over 7 bases. From germline, CDR1 is MNHEY and CDR2 SVGAGI. The CDR3 sequence is 15 residues long. V lost 2 bases, J lost 4 bases, and 6 bases stayed unmatched. This chain's CDR3 is CASSYLAAGADTQYF. CDR3 DNA: TGTGCCAGCAGTTACCTAGCGGCCGGAGCAGATACGCAGTATTTT.

The rearrangement joins TRBV27 to TRBJ2-7; D remains ambiguous. The CDR3 has 16 residues. Germline V CDR1 and CDR2: MNHEY, SMNVEV (reference sequence). V shed 2 bases and J shed 0 bases, with 14 bases lying between them. Here the CDR3 reads CASSLTLAESSYEQYF. CDR3 DNA sequence: TGTGCCAGCAGTTTAACTCTGGCGGAGAGCTCCTACGAGCAGTACTTC.

The J gene is TRBJ2-1, the V gene TRBV10-2; tentatively, D is TRBD1 (5 bases). The CDR3 runs to 13 residues. The germline V gene encodes CDR1 WSHSY and CDR2 SAAADI. The germline V and J ends were trimmed by 5 bases and 3 bases, with 8 bases remaining between them. The CDR3 DNA follows: TGCGCCAGCAGTTCCGACAGCTACAATGAGCAGTTCTTC. It is translated as CASSSDSYNEQFF.

The chain is built from TRBV28 and TRBJ1-2, with TRBD1 matching 7 bases. CDR1 MDHEN and CDR2 SYDVKM come from the germline V gene. The CDR3 covers 13 residues. Trimming removed 6 bases from V and 5 bases from J; junction bases left unmatched: 6. This chain's CDR3 is CASRPTGVYGYTF. CDR3 bases: TGTGCCAGCAGACCTACAGGGGTATATGGCTACACCTTC.

The chain's CDR3 is CASSLASGRQYEQYF. CDR3 coding DNA: TGTGCCAGCAGCTTAGCTAGCGGGAGGCAGTACGAGCAGTACTTC. The chain combines TRBV7-3 with TRBJ2-7; 11 bases are a match to TRBD2. V lost 2 bases to trimming and J lost 4 bases; unmatched junction nucleotides: 4. The V gene's germline CDR1 is SGHTA and CDR2 FQGTGA. The CDR3 totals 15 residues.

This sequence joins TRBV24-1 and TRBJ2-3; TRBD2 agrees at 8 bases. J lost 0 bases, V lost 4 bases, and 2 bases had no gene match. The V gene's germline CDR1 is KGHDR and CDR2 SFDVKD. The CDR3 runs 15 residues. The CDR3 sequence: CATSDTGGSTDTQYF. The CDR3 nucleotides are TGTGCCACCAGTGACACGGGAGGGAGCACAGATACGCAGTATTTT.

In DNA, the CDR3 is TGCAGTGCTAGTTCAGTTGGACAGAACCAAGAGACCCAGTACTTC. Translation: CSASSVGQNQETQYF. V gene TRBV20-1 combines with J gene TRBJ2-5, with a weak D call TRBD1 (6 bases). CDR1 is DFQATT, CDR2 SNEGSKA, per germline (reference sequence). CDR3 length: 15 amino acids. The germline V and J ends were trimmed by 3 bases and 0 bases, with 14 bases remaining between them.